The entry that follows covers one T cell receptor (beta chain) sequence. What it binds is not known. The data stem from a study of T cells in Graves' hyperthyroidism and ophthalmopathy. Study-wide points: From stable hyperthyroidism, ophthalmopathy was separated by a 13 V-J model.

Exclusion of patients followed from uncontrolled infection, other autoimmune disease, pregnancy or lactation. RNA transcripts were the template for amplifying TCR beta CDR3 regions. During a first-round RT-PCR of the TCR CDR3, the HTBI primer set was used. TCRdb reprocessed the multiplex PCR reads via MiXCR and lists one record per CDR3 protein. The sample carries fewer than 400,000 distinct CDR3 sequences, about 25% recorded once. V was pared by 3 bases and J by 7 bases, with 3 bases of the junction left unmatched. Germline CDR1 and CDR2: GTSNPN and SVGIG (reference sequence). CDR3 length: 12 amino acids.

Sequencing was performed on blood. The receptor was isolated from a man aged 50 to 59 with Graves' hyperthyroidism. The chain couples TRBV30 to TRBJ1-2; 9 bases map to TRBD1. The CDR3 DNA sequence: TGTGCCTGGAGGGGACAGGGACGTGGCTACACCTTC. Its protein is CAWRGQGRGYTF.